A single sample is the source of the 5 T cell receptor beta chains below, sequenced in a study of OX40 agonist ivuxolimab in advanced cancers. Clones were read by immunoSEQ multiplex PCR, and TCRdb kept only the in-frame ones, dropping some. Counted here are over 85,000 clones, 70% to 90% occurring once; the ten biggest clones make up approximately 0.5%. The sequencing used CD4+ or CD8+ T cells sorted from blood, collected in a trial of the OX40 agonist ivuxolimab. The source is an adult with an advanced solid tumor such as melanoma, head and neck, liver or kidney cancer.

The chain joins TRBV7-3 to TRBJ2-2, with D perhaps matching TRBD2 (6 bases). The CDR3 loop spans 15 amino acids. Germline V gene data show CDR1 as SGHTA and CDR2 as FQGTGA. V shed 6 bases and J shed 3 bases, with 14 bases lying between them. The CDR3 coding sequence is TGTGCCAGCAGTCCGGAGGGGCGGGACACCGGGGAGCTGTTTTTT. It is translated as CASSPEGRDTGELFF.

V is TRBV7-3 and J is TRBJ2-5; 7 nucleotides match TRBD1. The J call may be in error: the DNA end matches TRBJ2-7 better. The CDR3 runs to 13 residues. The germline V gene encodes CDR1 SGHTA and CDR2 FQGTGA. The CDR3 protein is CASSFRSGGEQYF. CDR3 nucleotide sequence: TGTGCCAGCAGCTTCAGGTCAGGGGGCGAGCAGTACTTC.

V gene TRBV25-1 combines with J gene TRBJ1-1, with TRBD1 identical over 12 bases. The CDR3 length is 14 residues. Germline CDR1 is MGHDK and CDR2 is SYGVNS. V lost 8 bases, J lost 10 bases, and 11 bases stayed unmatched. This chain's CDR3 is CASGDRGREGGAFF. As DNA, the CDR3 is TGTGCCAGCGGGGACAGGGGGCGCGAGGGAGGAGCTTTCTTT.

The J gene is TRBJ1-2, the V gene TRBV6-1; D remains ambiguous. Germline CDR1 is MNHNS and CDR2 is SASEGT. V was shortened by 2 bases and J by 5 bases, with 15 bases between the two germline ends. The CDR3 covers 15 residues. The CDR3 loop is CASSESSVSAYGYTF. CDR3 sequence (DNA): TGTGCCAGCAGTGAAAGTTCGGTATCAGCGTATGGCTACACCTTC.

The chain recombines TRBV19 with TRBJ1-1, with D hard to call. CDR3 size: 13 residues. CDR1 and CDR2 from the germline V gene are LNHDA and SQIVND (reference sequence). Trimming stripped 9 bases from V and 0 bases from J, with 11 bases between. Written as DNA, the CDR3 is TGTGCCAGCCTTGACCATATGAACACTGAAGCTTTCTTT. It codes for CASLDHMNTEAFF.